This T cell receptor (beta chain) originates from a study of T-cell memory formation after mild COVID-19. Study context: TCR clustering was largely donor specific. Findings and limits, study-wide: Clones which contracted sat mainly in CM and EM if CD4+, and in EMRA if CD8+. Pre-infection memory carried some responding clones, suggesting that cross-reactive memory joined. Contracting clones, day 15 to 85, had balanced CD4/CD8, and later expanders favored CD4+.

Each CDR3 protein is one row after TCRdb ran MiXCR on the 5' RACE reads. This sample has 180,000 or so distinct CDR3 sequences, with approximately 10% found just once. Trimming left V 3 bases short and J 7 bases short, with 13 bases between. Germline values: CDR1 MNHEY, CDR2 SMNVEV (reference sequence). CDR3 length equals 14 residues. This clonotype showed up many times. Its specificity is unknown. The specimen sequenced was PBMCs or a T cell subset sorted from them (not recorded which). This chain uses TRBV27 with TRBJ2-1, with D unclear. This TCR derives from a man between 18 and 35 years old who had mild COVID-19 (a few samples of this study predate the infection). Cell type and time point are not known. CDR3 amino acids: CASSLKWAANEQFF. In DNA form, the CDR3 reads TGTGCCAGCAGTTTGAAGTGGGCGGCGAATGAGCAGTTCTTC.